This T cell receptor beta chain was profiled in a study of patients and donors after allogeneic stem cell transplantation. Germline V gives CDR1 SGDLS, CDR2 YYNGEE. Trimming removed 0 bases at V and 4 bases at J, with 14 bases between. The CDR3 extends over 16 amino acids. TCRdb fed the RT-PCR reads into MiXCR, producing one record per CDR3 protein. The table has roughly 880,000 distinct CDR3 sequences, about 20% seen once; the top ten hold roughly 6%. The TCR comes from a human donor who was either an allogeneic HSCT recipient or a stem cell or donor lymphocyte infusion donor (not recorded which). It is not recorded whose cells these are; they may come from a transplant donor. The chain carries TRBV9 and TRBJ2-1; perhaps TRBD2 as D (5 bases). Sample: blood, either unsorted or a sorted T cell fraction (not recorded which). The CDR3 here is CASSVEGSDPYNEQFF. Written as DNA, the CDR3 is TGTGCCAGCAGCGTAGAGGGTAGCGACCCATACAATGAGCAGTTCTTC.